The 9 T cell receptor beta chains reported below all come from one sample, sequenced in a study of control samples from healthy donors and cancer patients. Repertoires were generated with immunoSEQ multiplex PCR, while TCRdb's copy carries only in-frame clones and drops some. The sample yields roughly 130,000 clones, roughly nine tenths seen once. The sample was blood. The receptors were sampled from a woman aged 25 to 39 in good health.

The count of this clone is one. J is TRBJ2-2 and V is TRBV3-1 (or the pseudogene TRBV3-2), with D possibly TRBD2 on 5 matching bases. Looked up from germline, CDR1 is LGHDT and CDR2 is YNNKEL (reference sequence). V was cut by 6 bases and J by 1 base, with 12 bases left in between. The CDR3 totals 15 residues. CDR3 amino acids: CASRDGDRNTGELFF. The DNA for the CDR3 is TGTGCCAGCAGAGACGGGGATCGGAACACCGGGGAGCTGTTTTTT.

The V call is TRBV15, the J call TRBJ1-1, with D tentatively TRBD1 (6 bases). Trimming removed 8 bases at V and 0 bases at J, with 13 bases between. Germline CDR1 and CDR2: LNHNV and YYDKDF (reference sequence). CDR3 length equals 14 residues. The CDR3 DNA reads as TGTGCCACCTACAGTCAGGGGTTGAACACTGAAGCTTTCTTT. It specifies CATYSQGLNTEAFF. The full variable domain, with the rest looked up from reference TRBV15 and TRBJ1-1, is DAMVIQNPRYQVTQFGKPVTLSCSQTLNHNVMYWYQQKSSQAPKLLFHYYDKDFNNEADTPDNFQSRRPNTSFCFLDIRSPGLGDTAMYLCATYSQGLNTEAFFGQGTRLTVV.

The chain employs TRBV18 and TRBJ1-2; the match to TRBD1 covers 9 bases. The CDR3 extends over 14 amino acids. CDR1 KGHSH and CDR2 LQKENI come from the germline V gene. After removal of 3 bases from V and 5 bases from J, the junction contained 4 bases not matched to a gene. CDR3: CASSPGQGFYGYTF. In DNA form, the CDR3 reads TGTGCCAGCTCACCGGGACAGGGTTTTTATGGCTACACCTTC.

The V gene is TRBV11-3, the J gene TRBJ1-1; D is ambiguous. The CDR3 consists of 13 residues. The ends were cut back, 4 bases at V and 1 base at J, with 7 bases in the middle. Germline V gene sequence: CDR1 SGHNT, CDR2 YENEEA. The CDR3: CASSSGRNTEAFF. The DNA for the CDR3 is TGTGCCAGCAGCTCCGGACGGAACACTGAAGCTTTCTTT. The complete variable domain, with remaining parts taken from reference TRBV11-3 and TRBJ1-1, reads EAGVVQSPRYKIIEKKQPVAFWCNPISGHNTLYWYLQNLGQGPELLIRYENEEAVDDSQLPKDRFSAERLKGVDSTLKIQPAELGDSAVYLCASSSGRNTEAFFGQGTRLTVV.

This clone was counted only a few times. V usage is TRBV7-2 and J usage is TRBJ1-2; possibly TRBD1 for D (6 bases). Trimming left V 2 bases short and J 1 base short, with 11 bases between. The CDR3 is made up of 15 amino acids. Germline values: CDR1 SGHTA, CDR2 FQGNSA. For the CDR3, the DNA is TGTGCCAGCAGCTTAAGGACAGCCCTTAACTATGGCTACACCTTC. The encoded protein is CASSLRTALNYGYTF.

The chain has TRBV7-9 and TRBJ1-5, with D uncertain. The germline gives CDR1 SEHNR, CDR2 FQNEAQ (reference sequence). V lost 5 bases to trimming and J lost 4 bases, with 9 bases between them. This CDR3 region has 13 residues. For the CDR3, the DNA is TGTGCCAGCAGCAACCAAGGTAATCAGCCCCAGCATTTT. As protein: CASSNQGNQPQHF.

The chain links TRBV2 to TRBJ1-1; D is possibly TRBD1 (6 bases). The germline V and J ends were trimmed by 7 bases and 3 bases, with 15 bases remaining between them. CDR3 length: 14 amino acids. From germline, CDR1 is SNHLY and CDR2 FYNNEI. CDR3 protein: CASKGGAGDTEAFF. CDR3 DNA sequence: TGTGCCAGCAAGGGGGGCGCGGGGGACACTGAAGCTTTCTTT.

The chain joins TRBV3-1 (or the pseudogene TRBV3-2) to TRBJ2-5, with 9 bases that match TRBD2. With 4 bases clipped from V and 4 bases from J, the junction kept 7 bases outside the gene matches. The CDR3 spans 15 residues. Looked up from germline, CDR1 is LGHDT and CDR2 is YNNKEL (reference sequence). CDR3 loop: CASSPLAGLRETQYF. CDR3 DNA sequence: TGTGCCAGCAGCCCCCTAGCGGGGCTACGAGAGACCCAGTACTTC.

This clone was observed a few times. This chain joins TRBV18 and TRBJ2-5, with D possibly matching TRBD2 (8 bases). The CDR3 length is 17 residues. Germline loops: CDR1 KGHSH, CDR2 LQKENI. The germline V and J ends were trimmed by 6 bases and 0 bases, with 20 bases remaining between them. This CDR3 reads CASSPEGASGYQETQYF. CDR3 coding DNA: TGTGCCAGCTCCCCAGAGGGGGCTAGCGGGTACCAAGAGACCCAGTACTTC.